This T cell receptor beta chain was recorded in a study of blood T cell repertoires in COVID-19. The overall study: Acute-phase and convalescent COVID-19 samples originated in the United States, Italy and Spain.

Sequenced by immunoSEQ multiplex PCR; TCRdb stores in-frame clones only, minus some. Of roughly 340,000 clones listed, more than 80% were seen once; the top ten hold approximately 3%. Those enrolled in Seattle joined during active infection and were followed longitudinally afterward. This CDR3 region has 17 residues. Germline CDR1 LGHDT, CDR2 YNNKEL (reference sequence). With 4 bases removed from V and 5 bases from J, the gap between germline ends came to 23 bases. The J gene is TRBJ2-5, the V gene TRBV3-1 (or the pseudogene TRBV3-2), with D perhaps matching TRBD2 (6 bases). The sequenced material came from peripheral blood. The TCR was taken from a young woman with COVID-19, enrolled during active disease. The DNA for the CDR3 is TGTGCCAGCAGCCGCTTATTTAAACTAGCAATCGAGGAGACCCAGTACTTC. Its translation: CASSRLFKLAIEETQYF.